This record looks at one TCR beta chain sequence and its context. The data derive from a study of blood T cell repertoires in COVID-19. On the study more broadly: Both acute and convalescent COVID-19 samples were obtained from the United States, Italy and Spain. Sources were T cells, B-cell-depleted T cells, or PBMCs; the material itself was cDNA or gDNA.

Germline values: CDR1 MNHEY, CDR2 SVGAGI. After removal of 9 bases from V and 5 bases from J, the junction contained 7 bases not matched to a gene. The CDR3 covers 13 residues. Under the authors' procedure: Amplification with reference gene primers provided the estimates of nucleated cell counts. The protocol was immunoSEQ multiplex PCR, while the TCRdb copy is restricted to in-frame clones and leaves out a portion. V, J and clone size are taken as reported in that table, and D and trimming were inferred from the DNA itself. The sample yields over 40,000 clones, about 83% seen once. This TCR was sampled from a human donor in a cohort sampled during active COVID-19. The sequenced sample was peripheral blood. The chain is built from TRBV6-5 and TRBJ2-3, with 8 bases fitting TRBD1. The CDR3 loop reads CASGQGRGDTQYF. CDR3 in DNA: TGTGCCAGTGGACAGGGCCGAGGAGATACGCAGTATTTT.